Listed below are T cell receptor beta chains from one sample, sequenced in a study of control samples from healthy donors and cancer patients. Assay used: immunoSEQ multiplex PCR; TCRdb lists only in-frame clones, some missing. The data contain about 130,000 clones, around nine tenths of them singletons. Sequenced input: PBMCs. Source of these receptors: a man aged 50 to 60 with head and neck cancer. CDR3s include the opening cysteine and the closing phenylalanine or tryptophan. Fields, in order: D gene, clone size, J gene, V gene, CDR3 protein, CDR3 DNA. D genes are given only for firm matches. Rows may omit the clone size; those that give it use once, few, many or a size class.

d_gene: TRBD2; abundance: .; j_gene: TRBJ2-1; v_gene: TRBV7-3; CDR3aa: CASSLSGGATDPFVF; CDR3nt: TGTGCCAGCAGCTTAAGCGGGGGGGCGACGGATCCCTTTGTCTTC
d_gene: .; abundance: .; j_gene: TRBJ1-5; v_gene: TRBV7-8; CDR3aa: CASSLTWSAGASNQPQHF; CDR3nt: TGTGCCAGCAGCTTAACGTGGTCGGCAGGGGCTAGCAATCAGCCCCAGCATTTT
d_gene: .; abundance: .; j_gene: TRBJ1-2; v_gene: TRBV11-2; CDR3aa: CASSATGPLDYGYTF; CDR3nt: TGTGCCAGCAGCGCAACAGGGCCTCTCGACTATGGCTACACCTTC
d_gene: .; abundance: once; j_gene: TRBJ2-5; v_gene: TRBV7-9; CDR3aa: CASRPNRRGQETQYF; CDR3nt: TGTGCCAGCAGACCGAATAGACGGGGGCAAGAGACCCAGTACTTC
d_gene: .; abundance: .; j_gene: TRBJ2-1; v_gene: TRBV9; CDR3aa: CASSALGGPSYNEQFF; CDR3nt: TGTGCCAGCAGCGCCCTAGGGGGTCCCTCCTACAATGAGCAGTTCTTC
d_gene: .; abundance: .; j_gene: TRBJ2-1; v_gene: TRBV18; CDR3aa: CASSPLSRGIAYNEQFF; CDR3nt: TGTGCCAGCTCACCTCTTTCACGGGGTATAGCCTACAATGAGCAGTTCTTC
d_gene: .; abundance: .; j_gene: TRBJ1-6; v_gene: TRBV13; CDR3aa: CASSYQTAANSPLHF; CDR3nt: TGTGCCAGCAGCTACCAGACGGCAGCTAATTCACCCCTCCACTTT
d_gene: .; abundance: .; j_gene: TRBJ1-5; v_gene: TRBV7-9; CDR3aa: CASSSWTEPNQPQHF; CDR3nt: TGTGCCAGCAGCTCCTGGACGGAGCCCAATCAGCCCCAGCATTTT
d_gene: .; abundance: .; j_gene: TRBJ1-2; v_gene: TRBV30; CDR3aa: CAWSPGGYYGYTF; CDR3nt: TGTGCCTGGAGTCCCGGGGGGTACTATGGCTACACCTTC
d_gene: .; abundance: .; j_gene: TRBJ2-1; v_gene: TRBV27; CDR3aa: CASSLARGKSYNEQFF; CDR3nt: TGTGCCAGCAGTTTAGCCAGAGGAAAATCCTACAATGAGCAGTTCTTC
d_gene: TRBD2; abundance: .; j_gene: TRBJ2-1; v_gene: TRBV7-6; CDR3aa: CASSVFASGRSNEQFF; CDR3nt: TGTGCCAGCAGCGTATTTGCTAGCGGGAGAAGCAATGAGCAGTTCTTC
d_gene: TRBD2; abundance: .; j_gene: TRBJ2-5; v_gene: TRBV3-1/TRBV3-2; CDR3aa: CASSHLAGGLGTQYF; CDR3nt: TGTGCCAGCAGCCATTTAGCGGGGGGGTTGGGGACCCAGTACTTC
d_gene: .; abundance: .; j_gene: TRBJ2-1; v_gene: TRBV5-1; CDR3aa: CASSLVGGNYNEQFF; CDR3nt: TGCGCCAGCAGCTTGGTGGGTGGGAACTACAATGAGCAGTTCTTC
d_gene: .; abundance: .; j_gene: TRBJ1-1; v_gene: TRBV27; CDR3aa: CASRPLPTGGTEAFF; CDR3nt: TGTGCCAGCAGACCCCTCCCCACGGGAGGGACTGAAGCTTTCTTT
d_gene: .; abundance: .; j_gene: TRBJ2-1; v_gene: TRBV25-1; CDR3aa: CASSETTGGPNDNEQFF; CDR3nt: TGTGCCAGCAGTGAGACCACAGGCGGGCCAAATGACAATGAGCAGTTCTTC